Presented here are 20 T cell receptor beta chains from one specimen sequenced in a study of T cells in Graves' hyperthyroidism and ophthalmopathy. TCR beta CDR3 sequences were amplified from RNA transcripts. Researchers ran a first-round RT-PCR on the TCR CDR3 using the HTBI primer set. TCRdb reprocessed the multiplex PCR reads with MiXCR, giving one entry per CDR3 protein. This sample has approximately 200,000 distinct CDR3 sequences, with approximately 20% found just once. Sequencing was performed on blood. The receptors stem from a man aged 40-55 years with Graves' hyperthyroidism.

This clonotype was detected only once. The chain carries TRBV7-2 and TRBJ1-2, with 9 bases that match TRBD1. V lost 6 bases and J lost 4; bases outside the gene matches: 3. CDR3 length: 13 residues. Germline CDR1 reads SGHTA; CDR2 reads FQGNSA. The CDR3 is CASSDRGAYGYTF. CDR3 in DNA: TGTGCCAGCAGTGACAGGGGGGCCTATGGCTACACCTTC.

This clonotype has only a few counts. The CDR3 here is CATSRERGSQETQYF. In DNA, the CDR3 is TGTGCCACCAGCAGAGAGCGGGGCTCCCAAGAGACCCAGTACTTC. The rearrangement uses TRBV15 and TRBJ2-5; tentative D call: TRBD2 (6 bases). Germline V CDR1 and CDR2: LNHNV, YYDKDF (reference sequence). V dropped 0 bases and J dropped 1 base, with 9 bases sitting between them. The CDR3 has 15 amino acids.

This clonotype was counted many times. The V call is TRBV27, the J call TRBJ2-2, with D maybe TRBD1 (6 bases). In germline, CDR1 is MNHEY, CDR2 SMNVEV (reference sequence). Between the trimmed V and J ends, which lost 5 bases and 1 base, there was a span of 17 bases. There are 17 residues in the CDR3. DNA of the CDR3: TGTGCCAGCAGTAAATATAACCGGGACAAGAACACCGGGGAGCTGTTTTTT. Protein sequence: CASSKYNRDKNTGELFF.

This clonotype was recorded a few times. The V and J genes are TRBV10-3 and TRBJ1-4; maybe TRBD1 (6 bases). CDR1 ENHRY and CDR2 SYGVKD come from the germline V gene. V was cut by 10 bases and J by 0 bases, with 15 bases left in between. The CDR3 runs 15 residues. CDR3 residues: CATHPGAATNEKLFF. The DNA for the CDR3 is TGTGCCACCCACCCGGGGGCTGCAACTAATGAAAAACTGTTTTTT.

This clonotype was detected only a few times. V usage is TRBV5-5 and J usage is TRBJ2-2; 7 bases are shared with TRBD1. The CDR3 covers 19 residues. V shed 0 bases and J 0 bases; nucleotides not matched to a gene: 11. Per the germline V gene, CDR1 is SGHKS and CDR2 is YYEKEE (reference sequence). Here the CDR3 reads CASSLVATTGTANTGELFF. The CDR3 DNA reads TGTGCCAGCAGCTTGGTGGCAACTACCGGGACAGCGAACACCGGGGAGCTGTTTTTT.

This clonotype was seen many times. CDR3 amino acids: CASTLGGTTSYEQYF. The CDR3, as DNA: TGTGCCAGCACCCTAGGGGGGACTACCTCCTACGAGCAGTACTTC. This chain joins TRBV7-2 and TRBJ2-7, with D possibly being TRBD2 (7 bases). Germline V lookup: CDR1 SGHTA, CDR2 FQGNSA. With 7 bases removed from V and 0 bases from J, the gap between germline ends came to 16 bases. CDR3 length: 15 residues.

This clonotype was observed many times. The chain combines TRBV20-1 with TRBJ2-1; 7 bases line up with TRBD2. The CDR3 spans 13 residues. CDR1 is DFQATT, CDR2 SNEGSKA, per germline (reference sequence). After removal of 1 base from V and 15 bases from J, the junction contained 12 bases not matched to a gene. This CDR3 is CSARGNRTSRLFF. In DNA, the CDR3 is TGCAGTGCTAGAGGAAACAGGACTAGTCGATTGTTCTTC.

This clonotype was seen ten or more times. The chain combines TRBV24-1 with TRBJ1-5; TRBD1 matches at 10 bases. Germline-derived CDR1 and CDR2 are KGHDR and SFDVKD. CDR3 length equals 17 residues. V gave up 2 bases and J gave up 5 bases; unmatched junction bases: 8. CDR3 sequence reads: CATSDSPPTGGHQPQHF. As DNA, the CDR3 is TGTGCCACCAGTGATTCCCCCCCGACAGGGGGCCATCAGCCCCAGCATTTT.

There are many counts of this clonotype. The chain joins TRBV20-1 to TRBJ2-7, with 8 positions matching TRBD1. With V trimmed by 6 bases and J by 2 bases, 9 bases remained unmatched. The CDR3 spans 14 residues. Germline V gives CDR1 DFQATT, CDR2 SNEGSKA (reference sequence). CDR3 coding DNA: TGCAGTGCCCAGACCGGGACAGGTACCTACGAGCAGTACTTC. Its protein is CSAQTGTGTYEQYF.

This clonotype was seen a few times. A read error may explain this, as a much larger clone is one base away. J is TRBJ2-5 and V is TRBV7-2; tentative D call: TRBD2 (6 bases). With 5 bases removed from V and 9 bases from J, the gap between germline ends came to 25 bases. The V gene's germline CDR1 is SGHTA and CDR2 FQGNSA. This CDR3 spans 16 amino acids. The CDR3 nucleotides read TGTGCCAGCAGCGGAGCGGAGGGAATCCTGGGCAAGGCCCAGTACTTC. Protein product: CASSGAEGILGKAQYF.

This clonotype was seen a handful of times. V is TRBV4-1 and J is TRBJ1-1; D may be TRBD1 (5 bases). Trimming stripped 5 bases from V and 12 bases from J, with 16 bases between. CDR1 and CDR2 (germline): MGHRA, YSYEKL. The CDR3 has 12 amino acids. This chain's CDR3 is CASSYNRTRTFF. The CDR3 DNA reads TGCGCCAGCAGCTATAATAGGACAAGAACTTTCTTT.

The CDR3 spells CASSESTDRGVVTEAFF. The CDR3 nucleotides are TGCGCCAGCAGTGAGTCCACCGACAGGGGTGTTGTCACTGAAGCTTTCTTT. This chain connects TRBV10-2 to TRBJ1-1, with TRBD1 matching over 8 bases. Germline V gene sequence: CDR1 WSHSY, CDR2 SAAADI. The CDR3 consists of 17 residues. J was trimmed by 4 bases and V by 0 bases; bases with no gene match: 10.

The chain has TRBV11-2 and TRBJ2-4; the D is unclear. The ends were cut back, 5 bases at V and 6 bases at J, with 8 bases in the middle. The CDR3 covers 12 residues. Germline-derived CDR1 and CDR2 are SGHAT and FQNNGV. In DNA form, the CDR3 reads TGTGCCAGCAGCGGAGCGAGAAACATTCAGTACTTC. Translation: CASSGARNIQYF.

A few counts support this clonotype. The V call is TRBV6-5, the J call TRBJ2-7; TRBD1 or TRBD2 may be the D gene (5 bases each). Germline CDR1 is MNHEY and CDR2 is SVGAGI. V was clipped by 2 bases and J by 3 bases, with 14 bases between them. The CDR3 sequence is 15 residues long. The CDR3 sequence: CASSYEGQWDYEQYF. In DNA, the CDR3 is TGTGCCAGCAGTTACGAGGGGCAGTGGGACTACGAGCAGTACTTC.

This clonotype was seen ten or more times. This chain uses TRBV20-1 with TRBJ2-3, with 7 bases identical to TRBD2. The germline CDR1 and CDR2 sequences are DFQATT and SNEGSKA (reference sequence). The CDR3 loop spans 16 amino acids. J was trimmed by 0 bases and V by 0 bases; bases with no gene match: 6. The CDR3 DNA follows: TGCAGTGCTAGAGACCCGTCAGCGGGGAGCACAGATACGCAGTATTTT. Residues: CSARDPSAGSTDTQYF.

As for this clonotype: This may arise from a read error, as a much more abundant clone is one base away. The chain combines TRBV7-8 with TRBJ1-3; unclear D gene. The germline V and J ends were trimmed by 5 bases and 8 bases, with 16 bases remaining between them. Looked up from germline, CDR1 is SGHVS and CDR2 is FQNEAQ. The CDR3 consists of 14 residues. The DNA for the CDR3 is TGTGCCAGCAGCCTACGGATACACAGCGACACCATATATTTT. It translates to CASSLRIHSDTIYF.

This clonotype was recorded many times. The rearrangement links TRBV27 to TRBJ1-1, with 8 nucleotides matching TRBD1. V lost 4 bases, J lost 5 bases, and 6 bases stayed unmatched. There are 14 residues in the CDR3. CDR1 is MNHEY and CDR2 is SMNVEV in the germline V gene (reference sequence). The DNA for the CDR3 is TGTGCCAGCAGTTCTCGGACAGGGCATACTGAAGCTTTCTTT. Protein product: CASSSRTGHTEAFF.

This clonotype was seen many times. The CDR3: CASRGTRGMGNSPLHF. For the CDR3, the DNA is TGTGCCAGCAGGGGTACTCGGGGGATGGGGAATTCACCCCTCCACTTT. The V gene is TRBV6-1, the J gene TRBJ1-6, with a possible D match to TRBD1 (5 bases). Germline loops: CDR1 MNHNS, CDR2 SASEGT. The CDR3 contains 16 residues. The V gene lost 6 bases and the J gene lost 7 bases, with 19 bases spanning the gap.

Details on this clonotype: It may be a read error: a sequence one base away is much more abundant. This chain uses TRBV2 with TRBJ2-2; the D is unclear. Germline lookup yields CDR1 SNHLY and CDR2 FYNNEI. The length of the CDR3 is 13 residues. CDR3 sequence (DNA): TGTGCCGGCAGTCCCACAGCTCCCGGGGAGCTGTTTTTT. It yields the protein CAGSPTAPGELFF.

This clonotype was seen many times. V and J are TRBV6-1 and TRBJ1-1; D remains ambiguous. This CDR3 has 15 residues. V lost 6 bases and J lost 1, with 15 bases in between. Per germline, CDR1 MNHNS and CDR2 SASEGT. The CDR3 DNA reads as TGTGCCAGCAGGCCCCGGAGGCTGCGGAACACTGAAGCTTTCTTT. It codes for CASRPRRLRNTEAFF.